A single sample is the source of the 5 T cell receptor beta chains below, sequenced in a study of cytomegalovirus exposure and HLA in healthy donors. Only in-frame clones appear in the TCRdb table, and some are missing; sequencing was by immunoSEQ multiplex PCR. The table lists about 50,000 clones, approximately 90% of them singletons. Specimen: PBMCs. The receptors stem from a man younger than 35 in good health and CMV-seronegative.

This chain joins TRBV4-1 and TRBJ2-3; D gene unclear. Germline CDR1 MGHRA, CDR2 YSYEKL. This CDR3 is built from 16 residues. V gave up 0 bases and J gave up 2 bases, with 12 bases separating them. The CDR3 DNA follows: TGCGCCAGCAGCCAAGAACCCGGTCCCAACACAGATACGCAGTATTTT. Protein sequence: CASSQEPGPNTDTQYF.

The chain recombines TRBV28 with TRBJ2-5; 8 bases align to TRBD1. CDR1 and CDR2 from the germline V gene are MDHEN and SYDVKM. With V trimmed by 5 bases and J by 4 bases, 3 bases remained unmatched. This CDR3 contains 13 residues. The CDR3: CASSRQGRETQYF. The CDR3 nucleotides are TGTGCCAGCAGTCGACAGGGGCGAGAGACCCAGTACTTC. Using reference TRBV28 and TRBJ2-5 for the parts outside the CDR3, the full variable domain is DVKVTQSSRYLVKRTGEKVFLECVQDMDHENMFWYRQDPGLGLRLIYFSYDVKMKEKGDIPEGYSVSREKKERFSLILESASTNQTSMYLCASSRQGRETQYFGPGTRLLVL.

The chain employs TRBV4-3 and TRBJ2-3; TRBD2 is a possible D gene (5 bases). The germline CDR1 and CDR2 sequences are LGHNA and YSLEER. The CDR3 is made up of 16 amino acids. Trimming took off 4 bases at V and 4 bases at J, with 18 bases between the two ends. Here the CDR3 DNA reads TGCGCCAGCAGCCGCCGCCCCCCGGGAACGGCAGATACGCAGTATTTT. It encodes CASSRRPPGTADTQYF.

This chain links TRBV7-8 with TRBJ1-2, with D unclear. Germline CDR1 is SGHVS and CDR2 is FQNEAQ. This CDR3 contains 13 residues. Trimming pared 5 bases from V and 0 bases from J, leaving 7 bases between. As DNA, the CDR3 is TGTGCCAGCAGCCCAACGGCTAACTATGGCTACACCTTC. Encoded protein: CASSPTANYGYTF.

The rearrangement links TRBV7-8 to TRBJ1-2, with a weak D call TRBD1 (6 bases). Germline-derived CDR1 and CDR2 are SGHVS and FQNEAQ. V lost 5 bases and J 8 bases, leaving 24 bases between the germline ends. This CDR3 comprises 16 residues. The CDR3 DNA reads TGTGCCAGCAGCAGGGGGAGGGTAGGACGGCCCGGGGGCTACACCTTC. Translating gives CASSRGRVGRPGGYTF.